This section outlines one T cell receptor beta chain sequence together with its context. This CDR3 has 15 residues. Germline V gene lookup returns CDR1 LNHDA and CDR2 SQIVND (reference sequence). The trim removed 3 bases at V and 2 bases at J, leaving 6 bases unmatched. The sample belongs to a study of shared clonotypes between healthy human individuals. At a deep level, the assay was run. Across several immunoSEQ plates, the genomic DNA of each subset was split evenly. The authors ran unsorted PBMC replicate PCRs on approximately 300 ng DNA, around 33,000 T cell genomes. TCRdb keeps only in-frame clones here, not all; method: immunoSEQ multiplex PCR. The table includes about half a million clones, roughly 80% detected once. About 100 million PBMCs per unsorted sample were used for genomic DNA.

The chain carries TRBV19 and TRBJ2-7, with 8 bases fitting TRBD2. The clonotype originates from a woman aged 40 to 49 in good health. Some clones in this sample may be carry-over from other donors' samples. Sample: PBMCs. CDR3 nucleotides: TGTGCCAGTAGTATTCATGGCGGGAGGCCCTACGAGCAGTACTTC. Translated: CASSIHGGRPYEQYF.